What follows are 5 T cell receptor beta chains derived from one specimen sequenced in a study of blood T cells in healthy people across ages. Sample-barcoded 5' priming and a J-beta primer mix drove a second PCR of roughly 6 to 12 cycles. TCRdb re-derived calls from the 5' RACE reads in MiXCR, one entry per CDR3 protein. The sample yields around 1,500,000 distinct CDR3 sequences, roughly 27% seen once. Sequenced material: blood. These receptors were collected from a young woman in good health.

A note on this clonotype: A much larger clone differs from this one at a single base, so this may be a read error. The rearrangement uses TRBV27 and TRBJ2-3, with D unresolved. The V end lost 6 bases, the J end lost 5 bases, and 12 bases lay between the germline ends. Germline-derived CDR1 and CDR2 are MNHEY and SMNVEV (reference sequence). This CDR3 spans 13 amino acids. The CDR3 spells CASSLWVGDTQYF. The CDR3 nucleotides read TGTGCCAGCAGCCTCTGGGTCGGAGATACGCAGTATTTT.

V and J are TRBV3-1 and TRBJ1-1; no definite D call. V was trimmed by 2 bases and J by 1 base, leaving 11 bases between them. This CDR3 has 15 amino acids. CDR1 is LGHDT and CDR2 is YNNKEL in the germline V gene (reference sequence). In DNA form, the CDR3 reads TGTGCCAGCAGCCAAAACGGACGGGGGAACACTGAAGCTTTCTTT. Translation: CASSQNGRGNTEAFF.

The chain employs TRBV20-1 and TRBJ2-1; 8 bases are shared with TRBD2. The length of the CDR3 is 16 residues. The germline CDR1 and CDR2 sequences are DFQATT and SNEGSKA (reference sequence). Losses at the gene ends were 6 bases for V and 0 bases for J; bases not matched to a gene: 10. The CDR3 DNA reads TGCAGTGCCCCCCCGGGGGGGCATAGCTCCTACAATGAGCAGTTCTTC. This gives the protein CSAPPGGHSSYNEQFF.

Turning to this clonotype: At one boundary the junction diverges from the germline segment, which might be a read error. The chain carries TRBV10-3 and TRBJ2-5; 8 nucleotides match TRBD1. The germline V gene encodes CDR1 ENHRY and CDR2 SYGVKD. There are 13 residues in the CDR3. DNA of the CDR3: TGTGTCATCAGTGAAACAGGGGGTGGAGAGCAGTACTTC. Translated, it gives CVISETGGGEQYF.

This clonotype occurred many times. The V gene is TRBV7-3, the J gene TRBJ2-6; 10 bases line up with TRBD1. Per germline, CDR1 SGHTA and CDR2 FQGTGA. The CDR3 totals 18 residues. J lost 1 base, V lost 0 bases, and 3 bases had no gene match. CDR3 sequence (DNA): TGTGCCAGCAGCTTAACAGGGACAGGGGTATCTGGGGCCAACGTCCTGACTTTC. It specifies CASSLTGTGVSGANVLTF.